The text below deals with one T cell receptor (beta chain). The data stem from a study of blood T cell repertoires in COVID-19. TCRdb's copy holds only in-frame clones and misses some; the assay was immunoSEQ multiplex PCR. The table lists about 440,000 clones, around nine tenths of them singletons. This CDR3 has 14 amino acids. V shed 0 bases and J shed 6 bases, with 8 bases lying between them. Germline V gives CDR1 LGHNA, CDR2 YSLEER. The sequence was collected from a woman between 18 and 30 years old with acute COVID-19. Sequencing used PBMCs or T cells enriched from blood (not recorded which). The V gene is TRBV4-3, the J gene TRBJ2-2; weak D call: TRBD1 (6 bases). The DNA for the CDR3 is TGCGCCAGCAGCCAAGACAGGGGTGCCGGGGAGCTGTTTTTT. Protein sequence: CASSQDRGAGELFF.